Listed below are T cell receptor beta chains from one sample, sequenced in a study of cytomegalovirus exposure and HLA in healthy donors. Repertoires were generated with immunoSEQ multiplex PCR, while TCRdb's copy carries only in-frame clones and drops some. Of some 130,000 clones listed, roughly 79% are singletons. Input material: PBMCs. The receptors come from a man aged 25-40 years in good health and CMV-seropositive. Each CDR3 is given with its conserved first and last residue. D genes are given only for firm matches. Clone sizes are given selectively: once, few, many, or a class where the clone is expanded.

>TRBJ1-2|.|.|TRBV6-6
TGTGCCAGCAGGCACAGGGATCCTAACTATGGCTACACCTTC
CASRHRDPNYGYTF
>TRBJ1-2|.|.|TRBV21-1
TGTGCCAGCAGCATTGACAGGGTAAAGGCCCTTTCTAACTATGGCTACACCTTC
CASSIDRVKALSNYGYTF
>TRBJ2-3|.|TRBD1|TRBV2
TGTGCCAGCATCCCGGACAGGGGGCTCACAGATACGCAGTATTTT
CASIPDRGLTDTQYF
>TRBJ2-1|.|.|TRBV11-3
TGTGCCAGCAGCCAGGGGGGCTACAATGAGCAGTTCTTC
CASSQGGYNEQFF
>TRBJ2-2|.|.|TRBV7-9
TGTGCCAGCAGCTTAACATGGGACTCCAACACCGGGGAGCTGTTTTTT
CASSLTWDSNTGELFF
>TRBJ1-1|.|.|TRBV2
TGTGCCAGCGGTTCAGGGTATACTGAAGCTTTCTTT
CASGSGYTEAFF
>TRBJ1-2|.|.|TRBV27
TGTGCCAGCAGTTTAATTTTGGCAGGGAGGAACTATGGCTACACCTTC
CASSLILAGRNYGYTF
>TRBJ1-1|.|.|TRBV19
TGTGCCAGTAGTTTCGACAGGATGAACACTGAAGCTTTCTTT
CASSFDRMNTEAFF
>TRBJ1-1|.|TRBD1|TRBV5-4
TGTGCCAGCAGCTTCGGGGGGGACAGTGAAGCTTTCTTT
CASSFGGDSEAFF
>TRBJ2-2|.|.|TRBV5-4
TGTGCCAGCAGGCCCCAGAAGGGACAGAACACCGGGGAGCTGTTTTTT
CASRPQKGQNTGELFF
>TRBJ2-7|.|TRBD2|TRBV7-3
TGTGCCAGCAGCACCGGGACTAGCGGGACGGAGCAGTACTTC
CASSTGTSGTEQYF
>TRBJ1-1|.|TRBD1|TRBV4-3
TGCGCCAGCAGCCGAAACGCGGGACAGAAGAACACTGAAGCTTTCTTT
CASSRNAGQKNTEAFF
>TRBJ1-2|.|.|TRBV7-9
TGTGCCAGCAGCGCTTACAGGGAGCGGGGCTATGGCTACACCTTC
CASSAYRERGYGYTF
>TRBJ2-3|.|TRBD2|TRBV29-1
TGCAGCGTTGAGCGGGGGGGCACAGATACGCAGTATTTT
CSVERGGTDTQYF
>TRBJ2-5|.|TRBD1|TRBV5-6
TGTGCCAGCAGCTTGAGGGGGTCAGGGGGCGCGGTAAAGACCCAGTACTTC
CASSLRGSGGAVKTQYF
>TRBJ2-1|.|TRBD2|TRBV19
TGTGCCAGCCGGGAGCGGGGGGATCCCTACAATGAGCAGTTCTTC
CASRERGDPYNEQFF
>TRBJ1-2|once|TRBD1|TRBV5-6
TGTGCCAGCAGTTGGACAGGCGTGGACTATGGCTACACCTTC
CASSWTGVDYGYTF
>TRBJ2-1|.|.|TRBV6-1
TGTGCCAGCAGTCTAGCTTTGAGCTCCTACAATGAGCAGTTCTTC
CASSLALSSYNEQFF
>TRBJ2-1|.|.|TRBV19
TGTGCCAGTAGTATGTTAACCAGGGGCGTCAATGAGCAGTTCTTC
CASSMLTRGVNEQFF
>TRBJ2-3|.|.|TRBV2
TGTGCCAGCAGTCGCCTGACAGGTAGCACAGATACGCAGTATTTT
CASSRLTGSTDTQYF
>TRBJ2-1|.|.|TRBV7-9
TGTGCCAGCAGCTTAGTTCAGTTATCCTACAATGAGCAGTTCTTC
CASSLVQLSYNEQFF
>TRBJ1-2|.|.|TRBV18
TGTGCCAGCTCACCACCGGGGGGACCCCATGGCTACACCTTC
CASSPPGGPHGYTF
>TRBJ2-1|.|.|TRBV18
TGTGCCAGCTCACCACCGGGTGGGGGAGGCTACAATGAGCAGTTCTTC
CASSPPGGGGYNEQFF
>TRBJ2-1|once|TRBD1|TRBV6-5
TGTGCCAGCACCTACAGGGGTGGCCTAGTCGATGAGCAGTTCTTC
CASTYRGGLVDEQFF
>TRBJ2-7|.|TRBD2|TRBV7-2
TGTGCCAGCAGCCCACCAGGACTAGCGGGTAGGCAGTACTTC
CASSPPGLAGRQYF
>TRBJ1-2|.|.|TRBV7-9
TGTGCCAGCAGACGCCAGACAGGCAACTATGGCTACACCTTC
CASRRQTGNYGYTF
>TRBJ1-3|.|.|TRBV27
TGTGCCAGCAGTTTATCTCGATCCCTAGGAAACACCATATATTTT
CASSLSRSLGNTIYF
>TRBJ1-4|.|TRBD1|TRBV7-2
TGTGCCAGCAGCTTAGGGGACAGACCAACTAATGAAAAACTGTTTTTT
CASSLGDRPTNEKLFF
>TRBJ1-6|few|TRBD1|TRBV7-2
TGTGCCAGCAGCTCCACCGCCGGACAGGCCCTCCACTTT
CASSSTAGQALHF
>TRBJ1-2|.|.|TRBV18
TGTGCCCCCGGGCAGGTAAAAGTTTTGGGGGGGAACTATGGCTACACCTTC
CAPGQVKVLGGNYGYTF
>TRBJ1-1|.|TRBD1|TRBV18
TGTGCCAGCTCACCTTTTCGGACAGGGGCCGGGTTCTTTGAAGCTTTCTTT
CASSPFRTGAGFFEAFF
>TRBJ2-6|.|.|TRBV15
TGTGCCACCAGCAGAGTAGTCGGACTTCGGTCTGGGGCCAACGTCCTGACTTTC
CATSRVVGLRSGANVLTF
>TRBJ1-2|.|TRBD1|TRBV7-9
TGTGCCAGCAGCCAACAGGGGTCCTATGGCTACACCTTC
CASSQQGSYGYTF